The sequence of this TCR beta chain was determined in a study of CD8 T cells in Susac syndrome. A quantity of about 0.5 to 1 ug RNA underwent reverse transcription using random hexamers. Across 54 Vbeta and 13 Jbeta, TCR beta CDR3 was amplified with immunoSEQ multiplex PCR. TCRdb independently ran MiXCR on the immunoSEQ multiplex PCR reads; one entry per CDR3 protein. The sample records some 170,000 distinct CDR3 sequences, roughly 95% being singletons. The CDR3 is 12 amino acids. The germline CDR1 and CDR2 sequences are SQVTM and ANQGSEA. This clonotype occurred once. The chain couples TRBV29-1 to TRBJ2-1; D call uncertain. The sample taken for sequencing was CD4+ T cells from PBMCs. The clonotype originates from a human donor in good health. The CDR3 is CSLEIGGHEQFF. DNA of the CDR3: TGCAGTCTTGAGATAGGTGGCCATGAGCAGTTCTTC.